The 3 T cell receptor beta chains listed next were all sequenced from one sample in a study of T cell repertoires in cytomegalovirus infection (dated by TCRdb to about 2019). Explained via the paper, the treatment or condition label denotes: in vitro stimulation with specific CMV peptide epitopes to enrich CMV-specific T cells. The listed sequencing device is Illumina HiSeq 1500. The public reads were run again by TCRdb, first through fastp at Q25 and then through MiXCR, and only productive beta chains were kept. Every CDR3 protein is listed once, alongside the most common genes and DNA of its rows. The sample data list approximately 49,000 distinct CDR3 sequences, and around 20% of these were observed just once. Around 27% of the sample rests with the top ten. These receptors' targets are unknown. The sample consisted of CD8+ T cells from cultured PBMCs, taken from culture after CMV antigen stimulation. Every receptor here comes from a human donor in good health (CMV status not recorded). Some clones in this sample may be carry-over from other donors' samples.

The genes are TRBV24-1 and TRBJ1-1; tentative D call: TRBD1 (6 bases). The CDR3 runs to 12 residues. V shed 2 bases and J shed 7 bases, with 7 bases lying between them. The V gene's germline CDR1 is KGHDR and CDR2 SFDVKD. CDR3 sequence: CATSDWTDEAFF. CDR3 coding DNA: TGTGCCACCAGTGATTGGACAGATGAAGCTTTCTTT.

This clonotype was recorded a few times. The chain carries TRBV12-5 and TRBJ2-5; no definite D call. CDR3 length: 12 amino acids. Germline CDR1 reads LGHNT; CDR2 reads FRNRAP. Trimming took 1 base from V and 3 from J, leaving 3 bases between them. The CDR3 DNA is TGTGCTAGTGGTTTGGGGGAAGAGACCCAGTACTTC. This encodes CASGLGEETQYF.

This clonotype was seen a few times. The gene calls are TRBV29-1 and TRBJ2-7; 7 bases agree with TRBD1. This CDR3 contains 14 residues. Germline CDR1 SQVTM, CDR2 ANQGSEA. V trimming: 3 bases; J trimming: 0 bases; junction bases outside the gene matches: 5. The CDR3 region has the DNA TGCAGCGTTGAGACAGGGCAATTCTCCTACGAGCAGTACTTC. Encoded protein: CSVETGQFSYEQYF.